A single sample gave rise to the 11 T cell receptor beta chains below, sequenced in a study of T cell clonotyping in hematopoietic cell transplantation. Profiled with immunoSEQ multiplex PCR; TCRdb holds only in-frame clones, not every one. This sample has about 5,900 clones, with roughly 91% found just once. Sequenced material: peripheral blood mononuclear cells, taken 100 days after allogeneic stem cell transplant. The origin of the receptors is a female patient aged 50-65 years who had an allogeneic stem cell transplant from a related donor, so the T cells may come from the graft donor. Some clones in this sample may be carry-over from other donors' samples.

The V call is TRBV7-9, the J call TRBJ1-2; D remains ambiguous. The germline V and J ends were trimmed by 4 bases and 3 bases, with 9 bases remaining between them. CDR3 length: 13 amino acids. Germline CDR1 SEHNR, CDR2 FQNEAQ (reference sequence). The CDR3 here is CASSSLRDYGYTF. The DNA for the CDR3 is TGTGCCAGCAGCTCCTTGAGAGACTATGGCTACACCTTC.

CDR3 loop: CASSVGSTDTQYF. DNA for the CDR3: TGTGCCAGCAGCGTAGGGAGCACAGATACGCAGTATTTT. This rearrangement joins TRBV9 to TRBJ2-3; no definite D call. V gave up 0 bases and J gave up 0 bases, with 2 bases separating them. Germline-derived CDR1 and CDR2 are SGDLS and YYNGEE. This CDR3 contains 13 residues.

V usage is TRBV6-5 and J usage is TRBJ2-7; D gene uncertain. The CDR3 has 14 amino acids. Germline lookup yields CDR1 MNHEY and CDR2 SVGAGI. Trimming stripped 5 bases from V and 3 bases from J, with 14 bases between. The DNA for the CDR3 is TGTGCCAGCAGTAAAGGATCCGGCCGCTACGAGCAGTACTTC. Its translation is CASSKGSGRYEQYF.

This clone was recorded a few times. The V and J genes are TRBV28 and TRBJ1-5; D is undetermined. Germline CDR1 reads MDHEN; CDR2 reads SYDVKM. This CDR3 is 14 amino acids long. V lost 6 bases, J lost 0 bases, and 9 bases lay in between. CDR3 protein: CASSRTDSNQPQHF. CDR3 in DNA: TGTGCCAGCAGCCGGACGGATAGCAATCAGCCCCAGCATTTT.

The V and J genes are TRBV7-7 and TRBJ2-2; TRBD2 aligns across 7 bases. With 5 bases clipped from V and 4 bases from J, the junction kept 13 bases outside the gene matches. CDR1 is SSHAT, CDR2 FNYEAQ, per germline (reference sequence). The CDR3 contains 17 residues. The CDR3 bases are TGTGCCAGCAGCCCTTTATTTGGAGGGAGGGTCACCGGGGAGCTGTTTTTT. Protein product: CASSPLFGGRVTGELFF.

V is TRBV7-2 and J is TRBJ2-7, with TRBD1 identical over 9 bases. J lost 2 bases, V lost 5 bases, and 7 bases had no gene match. This CDR3 comprises 15 residues. Germline V gene data show CDR1 as SGHTA and CDR2 as FQGNSA. The CDR3 nucleotides read TGTGCCAGCAGCCGCCCGGGACAGGGTACCTACGAGCAGTACTTC. It encodes CASSRPGQGTYEQYF.

V usage is TRBV19 and J usage is TRBJ1-5, with no clear D. The CDR3 has 13 amino acids. Germline loops: CDR1 LNHDA, CDR2 SQIVND (reference sequence). V was pared by 3 bases and J by 1 base, with 4 bases between. Written as DNA, the CDR3 is TGTGCCAGTAGTATGTTCAGCAATCAGCCCCAGCATTTT. Its protein is CASSMFSNQPQHF.

The genes are TRBV7-2 and TRBJ2-2; no clear D. Trimming removed 6 bases at V and 0 bases at J, with 17 bases between. Germline lookup yields CDR1 SGHTA and CDR2 FQGNSA. This CDR3 spans 17 amino acids. The CDR3 DNA reads TGTGCCAGCAGGACCTCTGTCGGGTACGCGAACACCGGGGAGCTGTTTTTT. This sequence encodes CASRTSVGYANTGELFF.

The CDR3 bases are TGCGCCAGCCGAGACAGGGAGACCTACAATGAGCAGTTCTTC. Protein product: CASRDRETYNEQFF. V gene TRBV5-1 combines with J gene TRBJ2-1; 7 bases agree with TRBD1. This CDR3 region has 14 residues. Germline V gene lookup returns CDR1 SGHRS and CDR2 YFSETQ. The V and J ends lost 7 bases and 2 bases, in that order; junction bases with no gene match: 6.

The V and J genes are TRBV5-4 and TRBJ2-7; 14 positions match TRBD2. The CDR3 sequence is 15 residues long. V dropped 5 bases and J dropped 5; count of bases not matched to a gene: 6. CDR1 is SGHNT and CDR2 is YYREEE in the germline V gene (reference sequence). The CDR3 region is CASRAGTSGSDEQYF. The CDR3 region has the DNA TGTGCCAGCAGAGCCGGGACTAGCGGGAGCGACGAGCAGTACTTC.

This clone was recorded once. The rearrangement uses TRBV6-5 and TRBJ2-7; D unresolved. V shed 2 bases and J shed 1 base, with 15 bases lying between them. This CDR3 spans 16 amino acids. Germline V gives CDR1 MNHEY, CDR2 SVGAGI. The CDR3 loop is CASSYAPPRDSYEQYF. The CDR3 region has the DNA TGTGCCAGCAGTTACGCCCCGCCCAGAGATTCCTACGAGCAGTACTTC.